Sequencing of this TCR beta chain was carried out in a study of blood T cell repertoires in COVID-19. Data came from immunoSEQ multiplex PCR; TCRdb stores just in-frame clones and leaves some out. Here the sample spans more than 200,000 clones, approximately 90% being singletons. This clone appeared once. CDR3 length equals 14 residues. V was cut by 5 bases and J by 4 bases, with 15 bases left in between. CDR1 and CDR2 from the germline V gene are SEHNR and FQNEAQ (reference sequence). Participant ages covered about 18 to 95 years across 25 or so US areas. The receptor's source is a man aged 35-49 years who had recovered from COVID-19. The V and J genes are TRBV7-9 and TRBJ2-7; D may be TRBD1 (5 bases). Sequenced sample: PBMCs or T cells enriched from blood (not recorded which). The CDR3, as DNA: TGTGCCAGCAGCAACTACCAAGGGGAATACGAGCAGTACTTC. Translation gives CASSNYQGEYEQYF.